Reported below is one T cell receptor (beta chain). The antigen is undetermined. This record comes from a study of early T cells in non-severe SARS-CoV-2 infection. Study overall: The study sequenced bulk RNA from unsorted whole blood, with chains unpaired.

Points from the study as a whole: Private and CD4 specificities were missed by VDJdb matching, which favored anti-spike CD8 responses.

Unique molecular identifiers were affixed to single, distinct cDNA molecules. A single record per CDR3 protein comes from TCRdb applying MiXCR to the 5' RACE reads. Counted here are around 72,000 distinct CDR3 sequences, over 9.5% occurring once; the ten biggest clones make up under 10%. Sequencing was performed on whole blood, taken at baseline. The receptor's source is an adult who was a healthcare worker with PCR-confirmed SARS-CoV-2 infection or an uninfected control (not recorded which).

CDR3 DNA sequence: TGTGCCACCTCTAGCGGGGGGGACGAGCAGTACTTC. Translated: CATSSGGDEQYF. This chain uses TRBV10-3 with TRBJ2-7, with TRBD2 matching 12 bases. Per germline, CDR1 ENHRY and CDR2 SYGVKD. The V and J ends lost 10 bases and 5 bases, in that order; junction bases with no gene match: 3. This CDR3 contains 12 residues.